This T cell receptor (beta chain) was observed in a study of blood T cell repertoires in COVID-19 (dated by TCRdb to 2020 to 2022). Regarding the research as a whole: Collaborator samples came from the United States, Italy and Spain and covered acute and convalescent phases of COVID-19. A freely available public database, intended as a resource for researchers studying the immune response to SARS-CoV-2, is where the repertoires were released. A de-identified subject ID, COVID-19 status, age in years and sex were almost always included in the sample metadata. The samples were drawn from the first 160 participants of the ongoing ImmuneRACE study and from 950 to 1,500 subjects provided by 6 global collaborators. The material from the prospective study consisted of cDNA or gDNA derived from T cells, B-cell-depleted T cells, or PBMCs. Deeply sampled blood TCRbeta repertoires from subjects exposed to, actively infected with, or recovered from COVID-19 were included in the dataset. Where available, HLA class I and class II types were obtained from metadata supplied by the sample provider rather than from assay-based typing.

Collaborating institutions collected whole blood in K2EDTA tubes following their own protocols. Collaborator samples were shipped for TCRbeta analysis as frozen whole blood, isolated PBMCs, or DNA extracted from either sample type. TCRbeta CDR3 regions were amplified from genomic DNA by means of the immunoSEQ Assay, a bias-controlled multiplex PCR. From the authors' description of their analysis: The number of nucleated cells in each sample was estimated from the amplification of reference gene primers within the assay. To quantify the absolute abundance of each unique TCRbeta CDR3 rearrangement, sequence reads were collapsed and filtered. For each sample, productive Simpson clonality was calculated as the square root of Simpson's diversity index over productive rearrangements. TCRdb holds this immuneACCESS table with in-frame rearrangements only. Some clones are missing; in checked studies, unresolved V genes explain under half, and the rest has no known cause. That table supplies the V and J calls and clone size; D and trimming were determined from the DNA. The sample records some 210,000 clones, around four fifths of which are singletons. Around 21% of the sample is taken by the ten largest.

Overall study outcomes, separate from this receptor: The quantity of clinical and demographic metadata differed by source and by participant and was supplied without curation.

In the case of this clone: Its antigen remains undetermined. No base quality values were provided; no much bigger clone lies one nucleotide off.

Sequenced input: peripheral blood. This receptor was taken from a human donor in a cohort sampled during active COVID-19.

This receptor has the CDR3 CASSLNPGTGRAGELFF. The sequenced DNA is TGTGCCAGCAGCTTAAATCCCGGGACAGGGAGGGCCGGGGAGCTGTTTTTT. This chain is built from TRBV11-2 and TRBJ2-2; TRBD1 matches 9 bases in the middle. Based on the germline V gene, the CDR1 and CDR2 sequences are SGHAT and FQNNGV. The CDR3 starts with the cysteine, ends with the phenylalanine, and has 17 residues. Only CDR3 DNA remains: 51 bases, in frame from the first base. V ends up 2 bases short and J 6 bases short, with an unmatched junction base count of 10.